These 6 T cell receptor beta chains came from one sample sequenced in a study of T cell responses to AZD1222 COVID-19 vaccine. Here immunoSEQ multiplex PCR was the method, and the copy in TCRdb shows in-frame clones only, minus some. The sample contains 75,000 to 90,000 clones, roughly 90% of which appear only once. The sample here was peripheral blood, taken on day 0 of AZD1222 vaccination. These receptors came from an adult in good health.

The CDR3 here is CASSFGTGGETQYF. CDR3 sequence (DNA): TGCGCCAGCAGCTTCGGTACAGGAGGGGAGACCCAGTACTTC. The chain is built from TRBV5-1 and TRBJ2-5, with D possibly being TRBD2 (6 bases). The CDR3 is made up of 14 amino acids. CDR1 is SGHRS and CDR2 is YFSETQ in the germline V gene. V was shortened by 2 bases and J by 5 bases, with 13 bases between the two germline ends.

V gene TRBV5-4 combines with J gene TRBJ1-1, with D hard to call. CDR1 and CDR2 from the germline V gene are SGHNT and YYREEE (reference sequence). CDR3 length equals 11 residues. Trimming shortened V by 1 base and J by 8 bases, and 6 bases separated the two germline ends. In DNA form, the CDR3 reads TGTGCCAGCAGCTTGAGCGGGGAAGCTTTCTTT. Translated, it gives CASSLSGEAFF. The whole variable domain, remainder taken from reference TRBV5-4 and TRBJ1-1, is ETGVTQSPTHLIKTRGQQVTLRCSSQSGHNTVSWYQQALGQGPQFIFQYYREEENGRGNFPPRFSGLQFPNYSSELNVNALELDDSALYLCASSLSGEAFFGQGTRLTVV.

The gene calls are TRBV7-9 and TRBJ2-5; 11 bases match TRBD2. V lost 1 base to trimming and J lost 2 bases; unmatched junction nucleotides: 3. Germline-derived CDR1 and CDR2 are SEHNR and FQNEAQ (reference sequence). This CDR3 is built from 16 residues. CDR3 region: CASSLVLAGGQETQYF. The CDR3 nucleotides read TGTGCCAGCAGCTTAGTCCTAGCGGGGGGACAAGAGACCCAGTACTTC.

CDR3 in DNA: TGTGCCAGCTCACCTTCGGGACAGAATTCACCCCTCCACTTT. This translates into CASSPSGQNSPLHF. The rearrangement uses TRBV18 and TRBJ1-6; TRBD1 agrees at 7 bases. CDR1 is KGHSH and CDR2 is LQKENI in the germline V gene. The CDR3 is 14 residues long. Trimming cost V 3 bases and J 7 bases; bases outside gene matches: 3.

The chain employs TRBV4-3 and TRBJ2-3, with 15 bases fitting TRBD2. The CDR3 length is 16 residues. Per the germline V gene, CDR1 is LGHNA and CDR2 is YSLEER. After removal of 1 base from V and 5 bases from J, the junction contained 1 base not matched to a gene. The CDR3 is CASSQGTSGGEDTQYF. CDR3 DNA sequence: TGCGCCAGCAGCCAAGGGACTAGCGGGGGGGAAGATACGCAGTATTTT.

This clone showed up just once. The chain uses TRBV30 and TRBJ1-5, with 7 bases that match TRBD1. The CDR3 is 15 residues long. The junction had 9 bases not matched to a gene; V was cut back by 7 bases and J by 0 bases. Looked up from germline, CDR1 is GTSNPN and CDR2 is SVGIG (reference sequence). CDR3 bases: TGTGCCTCCAGACCCCGGACAGGTAGCAATCAGCCCCAGCATTTT. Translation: CASRPRTGSNQPQHF.